This T cell receptor beta chain was sequenced during a study of blood T cell repertoires in COVID-19. Study as a whole: Some COVID-19 samples were acute and others convalescent; all came from the United States, Italy and Spain.

Using immunoSEQ multiplex PCR, the repertoire was profiled, and TCRdb retains in-frame clones only, with some absent. The table lists about 180,000 clones, approximately 88% of them singletons. Germline loops: CDR1 SGHDT, CDR2 YYEEEE. The CDR3 length is 15 residues. Trimming removed 6 bases at V and 0 bases at J, with 14 bases between. Sequencing was carried out using peripheral blood. This chain connects TRBV5-6 to TRBJ2-3, with D perhaps TRBD2 (6 bases). The TCR was taken from a woman between 50 and 59 years old with acute or convalescent COVID-19. The CDR3 DNA reads as TGTGCCAGCACCCTCAGCGGGTCTAGCACAGATACGCAGTATTTT. It encodes CASTLSGSSTDTQYF.